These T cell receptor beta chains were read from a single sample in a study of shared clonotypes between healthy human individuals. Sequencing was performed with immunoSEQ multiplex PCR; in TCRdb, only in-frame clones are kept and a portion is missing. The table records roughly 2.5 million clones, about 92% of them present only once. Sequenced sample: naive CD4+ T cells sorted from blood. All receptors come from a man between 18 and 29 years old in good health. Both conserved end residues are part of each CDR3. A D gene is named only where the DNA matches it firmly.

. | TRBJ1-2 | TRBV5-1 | CASSLGDLDGYTF | TGCGCCAGCAGCTTGGGGGATCTGGATGGCTACACCTTC
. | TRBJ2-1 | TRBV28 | CASMGGAMDNEQFF | TGTGCCAGCATGGGGGGGGCTATGGACAATGAGCAGTTCTTC
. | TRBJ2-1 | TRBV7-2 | CASSPEGYNEQFF | TGTGCCAGCAGCCCCGAAGGCTACAATGAGCAGTTCTTC
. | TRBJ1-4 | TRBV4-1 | CASSQGVLTTNEKLFF | TGCGCCAGCAGCCAAGGGGTCCTAACAACTAATGAAAAACTGTTTTTT
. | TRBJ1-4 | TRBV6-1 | CASSWTPGRVEKLFF | TGTGCCAGCAGTTGGACGCCAGGGAGGGTTGAAAAACTGTTTTTT
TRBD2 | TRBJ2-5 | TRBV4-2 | CASSQDTSGGASILGETQYF | TGTGCCAGCAGCCAAGATACCAGCGGGGGGGCCTCAATTCTCGGAGAGACCCAGTACTTC
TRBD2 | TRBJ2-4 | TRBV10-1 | CASAEPSSGAPAKNIQYF | TGCGCCAGCGCCGAACCTTCTAGCGGGGCCCCCGCCAAAAACATTCAGTACTTC
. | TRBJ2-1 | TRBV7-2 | CASSLSSFTNEQFF | TGTGCCAGCAGCTTAAGTTCGTTCACCAATGAGCAGTTCTTC
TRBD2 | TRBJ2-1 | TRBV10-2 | CATSGGAIEQFF | TGCGCCACTAGCGGGGGGGCAATTGAGCAGTTCTTC
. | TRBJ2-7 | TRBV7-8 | CASSSLGAGNYEQYF | TGTGCCAGCAGCTCCCTCGGGGCAGGGAATTACGAGCAGTACTTC
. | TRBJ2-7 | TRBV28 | CASSLGGASSYEQYF | TGTGCCAGCAGTTTAGGCGGGGCCTCCTCCTACGAGCAGTACTTC
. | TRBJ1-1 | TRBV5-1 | CASSLDPAMNTEAFF | TGCGCCAGCAGCTTGGATCCAGCCATGAACACTGAAGCTTTCTTT
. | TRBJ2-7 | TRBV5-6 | CASSLGDGGRQYF | TGTGCCAGCAGCTTGGGGGACGGCGGTCGGCAGTACTTC